This paragraph reports one T cell receptor (beta chain). No antigen is known for it. These data are taken from a study of TIL therapy for anti-PD-1-resistant metastatic lung cancer. This was the immunoSEQ v3 assay. The table came from immunoSEQ multiplex PCR; TCRdb's copy has only in-frame clones and leaves some out. Found here are 50,000 to 70,000 clones, about 81% of them singletons; the top ten hold approximately 3%. Sample time point: pre-treatment sample, taken before nivolumab and TIL therapy. The study, taken as a whole, reports: TIL clonotype persistence in blood showed no apparent association with response. Patients were highly selected, enriched for treatment-naive, never-smoker and oncogene-addicted cases.

This TCR derives from a person aged 25 to 85 with non-small cell lung cancer. This material consisted of blood, taken at baseline.

CDR3 sequence: CASSGPGPPGGNIQYF. In DNA form, the CDR3 reads TGTGCCAGCAGTGGGCCCGGGCCCCCCGGGGGGAACATTCAGTACTTC. The V and J genes are TRBV6-2 or TRBV6-3 and TRBJ2-4; TRBD2 agrees at 7 bases. The V gene's germline CDR1 is MNHEY and CDR2 SVGEGT. This CDR3 spans 16 amino acids. With V trimmed by 5 bases and J by 7 bases, 14 bases remained unmatched.